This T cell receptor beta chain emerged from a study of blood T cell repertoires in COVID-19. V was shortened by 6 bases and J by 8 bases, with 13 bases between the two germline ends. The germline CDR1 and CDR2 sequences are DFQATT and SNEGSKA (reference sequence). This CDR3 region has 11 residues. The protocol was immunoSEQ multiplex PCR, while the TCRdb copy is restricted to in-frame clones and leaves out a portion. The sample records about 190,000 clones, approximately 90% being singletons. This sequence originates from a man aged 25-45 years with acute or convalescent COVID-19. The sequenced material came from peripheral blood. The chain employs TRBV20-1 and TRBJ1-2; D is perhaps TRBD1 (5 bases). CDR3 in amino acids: CSAPGLQGYTF. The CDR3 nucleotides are TGCAGTGCACCGGGACTCCAGGGCTACACCTTC.